These T cell receptor beta chains were read from a single sample in a study of T cell repertoires in cytomegalovirus infection. Using its own MiXCR run on the reads, TCRdb lists one record per CDR3 protein. Counted here are 46,000 or so distinct CDR3 sequences, more than 20% occurring once; the ten biggest clones make up around 18%. The antigens these receptors bind are not known. The specimen was PBMCs, sequenced either directly or after in vitro stimulation (not recorded which). Receptors were obtained from a human donor in good health (CMV status not recorded). Some clones in this sample may be carry-over from other donors' samples. The CDR3 runs from the conserved cysteine through the conserved F or W. A D gene is named only where the DNA matches it firmly.

V gene: TRBV3-1; D gene: .; J gene: TRBJ1-1; CDR3 protein: CASSQDIHMATEAFF
V gene: TRBV7-9; D gene: TRBD2; J gene: TRBJ2-3; CDR3 protein: CASSSLAGPTGTQYF
V gene: TRBV6-8; D gene: TRBD1; J gene: TRBJ1-1; CDR3 protein: CASSDWTGVNTEAFF
V gene: TRBV12-3/TRBV12-4; D gene: TRBD2; J gene: TRBJ2-1; CDR3 protein: CASSRSGIYNEQFF
V gene: TRBV6-2/TRBV6-3; D gene: .; J gene: TRBJ2-7; CDR3 protein: CASSYSPQRSAFEQYF
V gene: TRBV19; D gene: TRBD1; J gene: TRBJ1-5; CDR3 protein: CASSRDRGVGQPQHF
V gene: TRBV5-4; D gene: TRBD1; J gene: TRBJ1-1; CDR3 protein: CASSEGTGGRTEAFF
V gene: TRBV7-2; D gene: .; J gene: TRBJ2-5; CDR3 protein: CASSLYGGEETQYF
V gene: TRBV12-3/TRBV12-4; D gene: .; J gene: TRBJ2-3; CDR3 protein: CASTLVDTQYF
V gene: TRBV2; D gene: TRBD2; J gene: TRBJ2-5; CDR3 protein: CASSAELAGGETQYF
V gene: TRBV6-1; D gene: TRBD2; J gene: TRBJ2-3; CDR3 protein: CANGAGKRGGEDTQYF
V gene: TRBV2; D gene: TRBD2; J gene: TRBJ2-1; CDR3 protein: CASSENGGGMNEQFF
V gene: TRBV2; D gene: .; J gene: TRBJ2-1; CDR3 protein: CALPGETYNEQFF
V gene: TRBV7-2; D gene: TRBD1; J gene: TRBJ2-7; CDR3 protein: CASSGGQTYEQYF
V gene: TRBV7-9; D gene: TRBD1; J gene: TRBJ2-3; CDR3 protein: CASSRDRETDTQYF
V gene: TRBV10-3; D gene: .; J gene: TRBJ1-2; CDR3 protein: CAISDFGGYGYTF
V gene: TRBV5-6; D gene: .; J gene: TRBJ2-3; CDR3 protein: CASSFVAGSTDTQYF
V gene: TRBV5-4; D gene: TRBD2; J gene: TRBJ2-7; CDR3 protein: CASSFGGRELEQYF
V gene: TRBV29-1; D gene: .; J gene: TRBJ2-7; CDR3 protein: CSRRRLGSINEQYF
V gene: TRBV30; D gene: .; J gene: TRBJ2-2; CDR3 protein: CAWSLGGGGTGELFF
V gene: TRBV12-3/TRBV12-4; D gene: TRBD2; J gene: TRBJ2-7; CDR3 protein: CASSLGGGRTSYEQYF
V gene: TRBV20-1; D gene: .; J gene: TRBJ1-6; CDR3 protein: CSARVRSDSPLHF
V gene: TRBV2; D gene: TRBD2; J gene: TRBJ2-1; CDR3 protein: CASRALAGVSNEQFF
V gene: TRBV10-3; D gene: .; J gene: .; CDR3 protein: CAIRVAGGFTDTQHF
V gene: TRBV20-1; D gene: TRBD2; J gene: TRBJ2-1; CDR3 protein: CSAWTSGRGDEQFF
V gene: TRBV5-1; D gene: .; J gene: TRBJ2-1; CDR3 protein: CATAVAENYNEQFF
V gene: TRBV29-1; D gene: .; J gene: TRBJ2-7; CDR3 protein: CSVETVLREQYF
V gene: TRBV2; D gene: .; J gene: TRBJ1-4; CDR3 protein: CASRWTSQRGEKLFF
V gene: TRBV20-1; D gene: TRBD2; J gene: TRBJ2-1; CDR3 protein: CSARAARLAGKAWNEQFF
V gene: TRBV10-3; D gene: .; J gene: TRBJ1-5; CDR3 protein: CAISESGPGGLQPQHF
V gene: TRBV28; D gene: TRBD1; J gene: TRBJ1-2; CDR3 protein: CASSLPGGNYGYTF
V gene: TRBV11-2; D gene: .; J gene: TRBJ1-3; CDR3 protein: CASILNTYSGNTIYF
V gene: TRBV7-2; D gene: .; J gene: TRBJ2-5; CDR3 protein: CASSYLRETQYF
V gene: TRBV7-2; D gene: TRBD2; J gene: TRBJ2-3; CDR3 protein: CASSLGGLAGGLPDAQYF
V gene: TRBV10-3; D gene: .; J gene: TRBJ2-1; CDR3 protein: CAISDSPEQFF
V gene: TRBV7-6; D gene: .; J gene: TRBJ1-6; CDR3 protein: CASSLEATSNSPLHF
V gene: TRBV6-1; D gene: TRBD1; J gene: TRBJ1-2; CDR3 protein: CASRARTGGGYGYTF